This T cell receptor beta chain derives from a study of blood T cell repertoires in COVID-19. Study-level information: Material from acute and convalescent COVID-19 was sourced from the United States, Italy and Spain. T cells, B-cell-depleted T cells, or PBMCs supplied cDNA or gDNA.

Germline lookup yields CDR1 SGHRS and CDR2 YFSETQ. This CDR3 region has 14 residues. With 0 bases clipped from V and 7 bases from J, the junction kept 2 bases outside the gene matches. The sample holds a few counts of this clone. In the source study's methods: Reference gene primer amplification gave nucleated cell count estimates. Measured with immunoSEQ multiplex PCR; TCRdb has only the in-frame clones, and not every one. V and J calls and clone size follow that table, whereas D and trimming were derived from the DNA. The sample consists of more than 140,000 clones, roughly four fifths of them appearing once.

The rearrangement links TRBV5-1 to TRBJ1-5; 9 positions match TRBD1. The specimen was peripheral blood. This TCR was recovered from a human donor in a cohort sampled during active COVID-19. Written as DNA, the CDR3 is TGCGCCAGCAGCTTGGCGGGACAGGGACAGCCCCAGCATTTT. Translation gives CASSLAGQGQPQHF.